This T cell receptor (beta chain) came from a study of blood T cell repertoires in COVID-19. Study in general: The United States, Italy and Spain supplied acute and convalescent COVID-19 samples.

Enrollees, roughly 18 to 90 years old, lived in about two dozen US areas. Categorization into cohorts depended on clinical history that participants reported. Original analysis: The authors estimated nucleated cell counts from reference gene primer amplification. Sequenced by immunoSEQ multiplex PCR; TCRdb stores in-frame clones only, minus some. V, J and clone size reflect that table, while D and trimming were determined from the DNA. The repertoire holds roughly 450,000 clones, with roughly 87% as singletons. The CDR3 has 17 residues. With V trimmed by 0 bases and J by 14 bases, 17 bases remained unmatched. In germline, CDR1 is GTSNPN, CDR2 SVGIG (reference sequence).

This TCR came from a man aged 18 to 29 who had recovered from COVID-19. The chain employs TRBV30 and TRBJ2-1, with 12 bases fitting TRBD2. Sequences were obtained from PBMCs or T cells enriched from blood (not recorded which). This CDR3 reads CAWSVLPGLAGPRGEFF. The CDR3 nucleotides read TGTGCCTGGAGTGTACTACCCGGACTAGCGGGGCCTCGGGGGGAGTTCTTC.